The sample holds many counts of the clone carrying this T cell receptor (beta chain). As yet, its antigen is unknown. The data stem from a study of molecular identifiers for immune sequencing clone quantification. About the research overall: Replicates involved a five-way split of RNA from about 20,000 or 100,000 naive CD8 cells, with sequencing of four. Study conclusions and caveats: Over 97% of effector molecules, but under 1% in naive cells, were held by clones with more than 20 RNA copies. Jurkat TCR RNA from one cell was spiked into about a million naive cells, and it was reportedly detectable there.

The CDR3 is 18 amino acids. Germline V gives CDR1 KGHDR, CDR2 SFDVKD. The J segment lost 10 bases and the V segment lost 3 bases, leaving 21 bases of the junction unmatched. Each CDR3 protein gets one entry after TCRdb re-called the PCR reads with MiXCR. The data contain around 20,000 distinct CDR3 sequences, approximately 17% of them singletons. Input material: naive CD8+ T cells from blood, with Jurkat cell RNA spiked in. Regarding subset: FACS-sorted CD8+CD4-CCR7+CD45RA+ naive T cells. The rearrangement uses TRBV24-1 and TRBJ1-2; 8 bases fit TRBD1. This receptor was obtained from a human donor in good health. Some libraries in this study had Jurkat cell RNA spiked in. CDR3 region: CATSDVGTGRPVPLVYTF. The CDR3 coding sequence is TGTGCCACCAGTGATGTCGGGACAGGTCGCCCGGTGCCCCTTGTCTACACCTTC.